This is a list of T cell receptor beta chains from one sample in a study of blood T cell repertoires in COVID-19. TCRdb keeps only in-frame clones here, not all; method: immunoSEQ multiplex PCR. Counted here are some 150,000 clones, 70% to 90% occurring once; the ten biggest clones make up 1% to 1.5%. The sequenced material came from PBMCs or T cells enriched from blood (not recorded which). The receptor source for this set is a woman in her twenties or thirties with acute COVID-19. Each CDR3 is given with its conserved first and last residue. A D gene is named only where the DNA matches it firmly. For some rows the clone size is stated as once, few or many, or as a class when expanded; others skip it.

d_call: NA
clone_size: NA
j_call: TRBJ2-7
v_call: TRBV18
cdr3_length: 14
cdr3_nt: TGTGCCAGCTCACCATCCGGGGTCTCCTACGAGCAGTACTTC
cdr3_aa: CASSPSGVSYEQYF

d_call: TRBD1
clone_size: NA
j_call: TRBJ1-1
v_call: TRBV29-1
cdr3_length: 15
cdr3_nt: TGCAGCGTTGAACTTCACAGACAGGGAAGCACTGAAGCTTTCTTT
cdr3_aa: CSVELHRQGSTEAFF

d_call: NA
clone_size: NA
j_call: TRBJ2-7
v_call: TRBV7-3
cdr3_length: 13
cdr3_nt: TGTGCCAGCAGCCCCGGAGGGCCTTCCGAGCAGTACTTC
cdr3_aa: CASSPGGPSEQYF

d_call: NA
clone_size: NA
j_call: TRBJ2-6
v_call: TRBV5-6
cdr3_length: 15
cdr3_nt: TGTGCCAGCAGCTTGGGATCCGGGATCCGCAACGTCCTGACTTTC
cdr3_aa: CASSLGSGIRNVLTF

d_call: NA
clone_size: NA
j_call: TRBJ1-1
v_call: TRBV30
cdr3_length: 16
cdr3_nt: TGTGCCTGGAGTGCTGTCAGGGTTGTTCAGAACACTGAAGCTTTCTTT
cdr3_aa: CAWSAVRVVQNTEAFF

d_call: TRBD2
clone_size: NA
j_call: TRBJ2-4
v_call: TRBV19
cdr3_length: 17
cdr3_nt: TGTGCCAGTAGTGCCCCCGGGAGCGGGACGGCCAAAAACATTCAGTACTTC
cdr3_aa: CASSAPGSGTAKNIQYF

d_call: TRBD1
clone_size: NA
j_call: TRBJ1-2
v_call: TRBV28
cdr3_length: 13
cdr3_nt: TGTGCCAGCAGGGGACAGGCTGGACGAGGCTACACCTTC
cdr3_aa: CASRGQAGRGYTF

d_call: TRBD1
clone_size: NA
j_call: TRBJ2-5
v_call: TRBV6-2/TRBV6-3
cdr3_length: 13
cdr3_nt: TGTGCCAGCAGTTACCGGGACAGGGAGACCCAGTACTTC
cdr3_aa: CASSYRDRETQYF

d_call: NA
clone_size: NA
j_call: TRBJ2-3
v_call: TRBV19
cdr3_length: 14
cdr3_nt: TGTGCCAGTAGCACCCTGGGGCCTTCGGGTACGCAGTATTTT
cdr3_aa: CASSTLGPSGTQYF

d_call: TRBD1
clone_size: NA
j_call: TRBJ1-4
v_call: TRBV4-3
cdr3_length: 15
cdr3_nt: TGCGCCAGCAGCTTAACAGGGGGTACGGGTGAAAAACTGTTTTTT
cdr3_aa: CASSLTGGTGEKLFF

d_call: NA
clone_size: NA
j_call: TRBJ1-5
v_call: TRBV28
cdr3_length: 15
cdr3_nt: TGTGCCAGCAGTCCCCAGGACAGCTACAATCAGCCCCAGCATTTT
cdr3_aa: CASSPQDSYNQPQHF

d_call: TRBD1
clone_size: NA
j_call: TRBJ1-1
v_call: TRBV10-3
cdr3_length: 15
cdr3_nt: TGTGCCATCTCGGCAGGGGGGCTGTTAAACACTGAAGCTTTCTTT
cdr3_aa: CAISAGGLLNTEAFF

d_call: TRBD1
clone_size: NA
j_call: TRBJ1-5
v_call: TRBV7-2
cdr3_length: 18
cdr3_nt: TGTGCCAGCAGCTTTAAAACAGGGGGAAGTATCGGGAATCAGCCCCAGCATTTT
cdr3_aa: CASSFKTGGSIGNQPQHF

d_call: TRBD1
clone_size: NA
j_call: TRBJ2-5
v_call: TRBV18
cdr3_length: 14
cdr3_nt: TGTGCCAGCTCACCTCAGGGGGCATGGGAGACCCAGTACTTC
cdr3_aa: CASSPQGAWETQYF

d_call: TRBD2
clone_size: NA
j_call: TRBJ2-1
v_call: TRBV27
cdr3_length: 15
cdr3_nt: TGTGCCAGCAGTTTCGGGAGGGGGTCCTCCAATGAGCAGTTCTTC
cdr3_aa: CASSFGRGSSNEQFF

d_call: TRBD1
clone_size: few
j_call: TRBJ2-3
v_call: TRBV19
cdr3_length: 14
cdr3_nt: TGTGCCAGTAGTATAGGACAGGGCGCAGATACGCAGTATTTT
cdr3_aa: CASSIGQGADTQYF

d_call: NA
clone_size: NA
j_call: TRBJ2-1
v_call: TRBV20-1
cdr3_length: 11
cdr3_nt: TGCAGTGCTAGGGAGGGGGCGCATGAGTTCTTC
cdr3_aa: CSAREGAHEFF

d_call: NA
clone_size: NA
j_call: TRBJ2-1
v_call: TRBV7-8
cdr3_length: 12
cdr3_nt: TGTGCCAGCAGCGCCGACCAGCGGGAGCAGTTCTTC
cdr3_aa: CASSADQREQFF

d_call: TRBD1
clone_size: NA
j_call: TRBJ1-6
v_call: TRBV28
cdr3_length: 14
cdr3_nt: TGTGCCAGCAGTTTGACAGGGAGTCCATCACCCCTCCACTTT
cdr3_aa: CASSLTGSPSPLHF

d_call: NA
clone_size: NA
j_call: TRBJ2-7
v_call: TRBV6-6
cdr3_length: 14
cdr3_nt: TGTGCCAGCAGAACGACAGCATCCTCCTACGAGCAGTACTTC
cdr3_aa: CASRTTASSYEQYF

d_call: NA
clone_size: NA
j_call: TRBJ1-3
v_call: TRBV28
cdr3_length: 15
cdr3_nt: TGTGCCAGCAGTTTGGGTTCGGGGGGTATTACAACCATATATTTT
cdr3_aa: CASSLGSGGITTIYF

d_call: NA
clone_size: NA
j_call: TRBJ2-7
v_call: TRBV4-3
cdr3_length: 15
cdr3_nt: TGCGCCAGCAGCCTGAGGTTCGGGGAAGCCTACGAGCAGTACTTC
cdr3_aa: CASSLRFGEAYEQYF

d_call: TRBD1
clone_size: NA
j_call: TRBJ2-7
v_call: TRBV7-6
cdr3_length: 17
cdr3_nt: TGTGCCAGCAGCCTAGTACCTGCATTGGGACAGGGCTACGAGCAGTACTTC
cdr3_aa: CASSLVPALGQGYEQYF

d_call: TRBD2
clone_size: NA
j_call: TRBJ2-7
v_call: TRBV10-2
cdr3_length: 14
cdr3_nt: TGCGCCAGCAGTGAGACTAGCGGCCCCTACGAGCAGTACTTC
cdr3_aa: CASSETSGPYEQYF

d_call: NA
clone_size: NA
j_call: TRBJ2-7
v_call: TRBV6-2/TRBV6-3
cdr3_length: 17
cdr3_nt: TGTGCCAGCAGTTACCACGGGACTTCCCGTAGGGGCTACGAGCAGTACTTC
cdr3_aa: CASSYHGTSRRGYEQYF

d_call: NA
clone_size: NA
j_call: TRBJ2-3
v_call: TRBV25-1
cdr3_length: 14
cdr3_nt: TGTGCCAGCAGTGAGAGCAGGGGCACAGATACGCAGTATTTT
cdr3_aa: CASSESRGTDTQYF

d_call: NA
clone_size: NA
j_call: TRBJ1-2
v_call: TRBV28
cdr3_length: 14
cdr3_nt: TGTGCCAGCAAAACCGGGACAACTAACTATGGCTACACCTTC
cdr3_aa: CASKTGTTNYGYTF

d_call: NA
clone_size: once
j_call: TRBJ1-1
v_call: TRBV30
cdr3_length: 13
cdr3_nt: TGTGCCTGCCGACAGAGCCTGAACACTGAAGCTTTCTTT
cdr3_aa: CACRQSLNTEAFF

d_call: NA
clone_size: NA
j_call: TRBJ2-7
v_call: TRBV5-5
cdr3_length: 15
cdr3_nt: TGTGCCAGCAGCTTGGCCGGGTCGCGCGGGGACGAGCAGTACTTC
cdr3_aa: CASSLAGSRGDEQYF

d_call: TRBD1
clone_size: NA
j_call: TRBJ2-7
v_call: TRBV7-2
cdr3_length: 15
cdr3_nt: TGTGCCAGCAGCCTATGGGACAGATCCTCCTACGAGCAGTACTTC
cdr3_aa: CASSLWDRSSYEQYF

d_call: NA
clone_size: once
j_call: TRBJ1-4
v_call: TRBV5-1
cdr3_length: 15
cdr3_nt: TGCGCCAGCAGCTTGGTTGGGGGAGGTGGCGAAAAACTGTTTTTT
cdr3_aa: CASSLVGGGGEKLFF

d_call: TRBD2
clone_size: NA
j_call: TRBJ2-3
v_call: TRBV18
cdr3_length: 14
cdr3_nt: TGTGCCAGCTCACCAGCGGGAGATACAGATACGCAGTATTTT
cdr3_aa: CASSPAGDTDTQYF

d_call: TRBD2
clone_size: NA
j_call: TRBJ2-7
v_call: TRBV11-2
cdr3_length: 14
cdr3_nt: TGTGCCAGCAGCTTTGGTTCGGGGGGCTACGAGCAGTACTTC
cdr3_aa: CASSFGSGGYEQYF

d_call: TRBD2
clone_size: NA
j_call: TRBJ2-1
v_call: TRBV28
cdr3_length: 17
cdr3_nt: TGTGCCAGCAGTTCGCCCACAAGACTAGCGGGAGCCAATGAGCAGTTCTTC
cdr3_aa: CASSSPTRLAGANEQFF

d_call: NA
clone_size: NA
j_call: TRBJ2-7
v_call: TRBV7-8
cdr3_length: 15
cdr3_nt: TGTGCCAGCAGCTTACGGAGGACTCAGTCCTACGAGCAGTACTTC
cdr3_aa: CASSLRRTQSYEQYF

d_call: TRBD1
clone_size: once
j_call: TRBJ1-5
v_call: TRBV28
cdr3_length: 16
cdr3_nt: TGTGCCAGCAGTTGGGGGACAGGGACGGGGAATCAGCCCCAGCATTTT
cdr3_aa: CASSWGTGTGNQPQHF

d_call: NA
clone_size: NA
j_call: TRBJ2-1
v_call: TRBV7-3
cdr3_length: 16
cdr3_nt: TGTGCCAGCAGCTTAGGCGGGACTCCCAAGTCCAATGAGCAGTTCTTC
cdr3_aa: CASSLGGTPKSNEQFF

d_call: NA
clone_size: NA
j_call: TRBJ2-1
v_call: TRBV3-1/TRBV3-2
cdr3_length: 14
cdr3_nt: TGTGCCAGCAGCCAAAAGATCCGGGTCCCTGAGCAGTTCTTC
cdr3_aa: CASSQKIRVPEQFF

d_call: TRBD2
clone_size: NA
j_call: TRBJ2-3
v_call: TRBV7-3
cdr3_length: 15
cdr3_nt: TGTGCCAGCAGCTTGACTAGCGGGAGCACAGATACGCAGTATTTT
cdr3_aa: CASSLTSGSTDTQYF

d_call: NA
clone_size: NA
j_call: TRBJ1-1
v_call: TRBV6-5
cdr3_length: 11
cdr3_nt: TGTGCCAGCAGAGGGGACACTGAAGCTTTCTTT
cdr3_aa: CASRGDTEAFF

d_call: NA
clone_size: NA
j_call: TRBJ2-1
v_call: TRBV30
cdr3_length: 14
cdr3_nt: TGTGCCTGGAGTGTACTGGGCCTTTTCGATGAGCAGTTCTTC
cdr3_aa: CAWSVLGLFDEQFF

d_call: NA
clone_size: NA
j_call: TRBJ1-1
v_call: TRBV18
cdr3_length: 13
cdr3_nt: TGTGCCAGCTCACCACAGAGGGACACTGAAGCTTTCTTT
cdr3_aa: CASSPQRDTEAFF

d_call: NA
clone_size: NA
j_call: TRBJ2-1
v_call: TRBV18
cdr3_length: 16
cdr3_nt: TGTGCCAGCTCACTGGCCAGGGCGAGCTCCTACAATGAGCAGTTCTTC
cdr3_aa: CASSLARASSYNEQFF

d_call: NA
clone_size: NA
j_call: TRBJ1-2
v_call: TRBV5-8
cdr3_length: 14
cdr3_nt: TGTGCCAGCAGCTTGTGGCAGGGGAGGGATGGCTACACCTTC
cdr3_aa: CASSLWQGRDGYTF

d_call: TRBD1
clone_size: NA
j_call: TRBJ2-3
v_call: TRBV5-1
cdr3_length: 14
cdr3_nt: TGCGCCAGCAGCGACCGACAGGGAGCAGATACGCAGTATTTT
cdr3_aa: CASSDRQGADTQYF